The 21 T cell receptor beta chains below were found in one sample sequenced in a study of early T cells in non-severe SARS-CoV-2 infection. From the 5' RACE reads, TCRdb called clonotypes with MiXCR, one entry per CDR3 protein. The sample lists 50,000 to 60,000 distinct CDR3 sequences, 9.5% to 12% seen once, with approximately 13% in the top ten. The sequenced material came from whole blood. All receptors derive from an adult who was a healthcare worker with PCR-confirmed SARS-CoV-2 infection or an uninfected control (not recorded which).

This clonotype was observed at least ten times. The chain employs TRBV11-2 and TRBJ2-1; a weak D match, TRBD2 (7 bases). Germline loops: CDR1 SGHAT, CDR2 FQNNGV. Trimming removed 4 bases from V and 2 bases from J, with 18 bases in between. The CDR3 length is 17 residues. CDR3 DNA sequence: TGTGCCAGCAGCTCCTTATCCCGGGGGGCAACCTACAATGAGCAGTTCTTC. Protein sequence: CASSSLSRGATYNEQFF.

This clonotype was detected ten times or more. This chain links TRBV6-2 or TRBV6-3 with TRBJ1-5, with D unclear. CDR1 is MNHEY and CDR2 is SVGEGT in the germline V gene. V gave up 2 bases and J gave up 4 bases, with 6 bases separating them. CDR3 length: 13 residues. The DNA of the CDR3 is TGTGCCAGCAGTTACACGCGGAATCAGCCCCAGCATTTT. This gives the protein CASSYTRNQPQHF.

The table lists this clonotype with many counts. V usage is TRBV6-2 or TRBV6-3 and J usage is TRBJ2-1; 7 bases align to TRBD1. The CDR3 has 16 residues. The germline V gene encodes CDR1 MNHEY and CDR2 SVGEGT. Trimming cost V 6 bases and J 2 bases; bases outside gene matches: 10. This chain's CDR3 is CASSPTGAKPYNEQFF. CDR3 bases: TGTGCCAGCAGCCCTACAGGGGCAAAGCCCTACAATGAGCAGTTCTTC.

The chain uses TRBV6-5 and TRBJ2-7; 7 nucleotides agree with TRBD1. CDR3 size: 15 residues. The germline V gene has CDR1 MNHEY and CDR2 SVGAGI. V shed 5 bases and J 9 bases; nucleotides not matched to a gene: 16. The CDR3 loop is CASSADWTGYQGQYF. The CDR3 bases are TGTGCCAGCAGTGCCGATTGGACAGGTTACCAAGGGCAGTACTTC.

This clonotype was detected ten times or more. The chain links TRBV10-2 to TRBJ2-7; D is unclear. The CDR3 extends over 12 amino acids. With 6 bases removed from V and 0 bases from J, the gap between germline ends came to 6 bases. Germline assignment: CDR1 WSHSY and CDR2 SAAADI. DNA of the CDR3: TGCGCCAGCAGAGGCGACTCCTACGAGCAGTACTTC. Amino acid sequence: CASRGDSYEQYF.

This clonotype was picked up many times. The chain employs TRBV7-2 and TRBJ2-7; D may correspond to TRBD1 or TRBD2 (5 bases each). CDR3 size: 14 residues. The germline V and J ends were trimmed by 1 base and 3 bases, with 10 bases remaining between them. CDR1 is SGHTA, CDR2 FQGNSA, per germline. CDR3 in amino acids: CASSLEGTFYEQYF. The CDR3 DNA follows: TGTGCCAGCAGCTTAGAAGGGACCTTCTACGAGCAGTACTTC.

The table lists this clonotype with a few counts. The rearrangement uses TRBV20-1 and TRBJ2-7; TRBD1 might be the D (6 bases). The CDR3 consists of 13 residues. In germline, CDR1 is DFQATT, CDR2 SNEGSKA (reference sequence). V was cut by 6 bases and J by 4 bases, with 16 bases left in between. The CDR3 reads CSATTGTPYEQYF. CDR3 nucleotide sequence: TGCAGTGCGACAACCGGGACACCTTACGAGCAGTACTTC.

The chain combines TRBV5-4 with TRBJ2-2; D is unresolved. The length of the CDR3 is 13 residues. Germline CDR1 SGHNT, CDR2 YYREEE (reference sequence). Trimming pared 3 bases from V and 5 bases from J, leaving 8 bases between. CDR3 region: CASSWGSTGELFF. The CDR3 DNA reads TGTGCCAGCAGCTGGGGAAGTACCGGGGAGCTGTTTTTT.

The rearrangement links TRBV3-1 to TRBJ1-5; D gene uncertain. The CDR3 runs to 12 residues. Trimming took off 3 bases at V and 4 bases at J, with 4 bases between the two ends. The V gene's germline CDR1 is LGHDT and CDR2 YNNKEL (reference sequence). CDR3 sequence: CASSHQNQPQHF. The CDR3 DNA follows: TGTGCCAGCAGCCATCAAAATCAGCCCCAGCATTTT.

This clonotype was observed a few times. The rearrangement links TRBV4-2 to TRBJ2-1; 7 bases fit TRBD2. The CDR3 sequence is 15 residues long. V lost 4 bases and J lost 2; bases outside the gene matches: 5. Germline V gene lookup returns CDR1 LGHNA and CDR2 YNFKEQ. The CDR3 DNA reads TGTGCCAGCAGCCCTCAGGGAGGGACCTACAATGAGCAGTTCTTC. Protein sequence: CASSPQGGTYNEQFF.

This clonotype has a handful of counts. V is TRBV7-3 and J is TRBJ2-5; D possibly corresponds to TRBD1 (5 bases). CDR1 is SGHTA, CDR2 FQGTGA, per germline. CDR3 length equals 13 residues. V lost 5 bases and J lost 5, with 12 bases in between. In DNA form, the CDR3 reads TGTGCCAGCAGCCCCTATAAGGGGGAGACCCAGTACTTC. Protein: CASSPYKGETQYF.

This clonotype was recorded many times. The CDR3 DNA follows: TGTGCCAGTAGTATAGACTCAGTCTTCCAAAGCGACCAACAAGAGACCCAGTACTTC. It yields the protein CASSIDSVFQSDQQETQYF. The rearrangement uses TRBV19 and TRBJ2-5, with no clear D. The CDR3 length is 19 residues. CDR1 and CDR2 from the germline V gene are LNHDA and SQIVND (reference sequence). With 0 bases removed from V and 2 bases from J, the gap between germline ends came to 22 bases.

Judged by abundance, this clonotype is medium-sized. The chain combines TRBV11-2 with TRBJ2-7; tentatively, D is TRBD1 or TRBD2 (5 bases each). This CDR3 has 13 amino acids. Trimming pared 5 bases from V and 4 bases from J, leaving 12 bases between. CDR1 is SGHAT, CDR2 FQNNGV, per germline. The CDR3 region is CASSRGAEYEQYF. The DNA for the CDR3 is TGTGCCAGCAGCCGAGGGGCTGAATACGAGCAGTACTTC.

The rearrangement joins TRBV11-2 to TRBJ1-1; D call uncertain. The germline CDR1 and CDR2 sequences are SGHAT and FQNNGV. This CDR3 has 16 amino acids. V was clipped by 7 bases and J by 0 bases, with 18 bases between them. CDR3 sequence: CASIKGNLGMNTEAFF. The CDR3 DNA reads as TGTGCCAGCATCAAAGGGAATCTGGGGATGAACACTGAAGCTTTCTTT.

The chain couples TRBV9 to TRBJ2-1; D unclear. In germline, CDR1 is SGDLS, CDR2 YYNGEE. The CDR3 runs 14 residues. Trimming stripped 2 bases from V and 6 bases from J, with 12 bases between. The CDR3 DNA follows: TGTGCCAGCAGCGTTCGAGGCGGTAGCAATGAGCAGTTCTTC. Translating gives CASSVRGGSNEQFF.

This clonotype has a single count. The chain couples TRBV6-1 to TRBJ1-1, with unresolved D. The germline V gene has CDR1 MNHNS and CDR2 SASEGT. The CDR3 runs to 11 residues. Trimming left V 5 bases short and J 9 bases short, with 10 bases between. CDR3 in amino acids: CASSQDDKAFF. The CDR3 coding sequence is TGTGCCAGCAGTCAAGATGATAAAGCTTTCTTT.

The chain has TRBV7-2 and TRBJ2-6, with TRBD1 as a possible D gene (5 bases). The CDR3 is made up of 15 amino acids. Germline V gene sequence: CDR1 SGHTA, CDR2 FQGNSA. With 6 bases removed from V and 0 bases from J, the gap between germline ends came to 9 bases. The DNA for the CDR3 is TGTGCCAGCAGGGTTACAGGCTCTGGGGCCAACGTCCTGACTTTC. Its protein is CASRVTGSGANVLTF.

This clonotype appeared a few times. CDR3 DNA sequence: TGTGCCATCAGTGAGGTCTCTCTCGGGGGAGCCAAAAACATTCAGTACTTC. This translates into CAISEVSLGGAKNIQYF. This chain joins TRBV10-3 and TRBJ2-4, with D maybe TRBD2 (6 bases). This CDR3 is 17 amino acids long. V gave up 2 bases and J gave up 0 bases, with 14 bases separating them. The germline CDR1 and CDR2 sequences are ENHRY and SYGVKD.

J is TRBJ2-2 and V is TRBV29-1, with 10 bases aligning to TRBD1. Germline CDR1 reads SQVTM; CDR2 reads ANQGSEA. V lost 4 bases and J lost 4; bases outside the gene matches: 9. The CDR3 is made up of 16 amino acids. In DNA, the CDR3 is TGCAGCGTTGGCCCCAGACAGGGGGCGGGCACCGGGGAGCTGTTTTTT. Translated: CSVGPRQGAGTGELFF.

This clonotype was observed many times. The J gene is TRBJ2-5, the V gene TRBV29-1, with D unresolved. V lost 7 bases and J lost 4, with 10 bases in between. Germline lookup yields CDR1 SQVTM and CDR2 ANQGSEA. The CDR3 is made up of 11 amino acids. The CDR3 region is CSGIMGETQYF. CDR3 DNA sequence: TGCAGCGGCATAATGGGAGAGACCCAGTACTTC.

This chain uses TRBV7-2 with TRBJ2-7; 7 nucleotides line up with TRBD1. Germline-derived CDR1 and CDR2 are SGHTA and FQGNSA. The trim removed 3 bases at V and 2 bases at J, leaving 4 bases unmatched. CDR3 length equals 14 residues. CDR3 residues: CASSLDRQTYEQYF. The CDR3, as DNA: TGTGCCAGCAGCTTGGACAGGCAAACCTACGAGCAGTACTTC. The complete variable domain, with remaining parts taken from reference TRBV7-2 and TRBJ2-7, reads GAGVSQSPSNKVTEKGKDVELRCDPISGHTALYWYRQSLGQGLEFLIYFQGNSAPDKSGLPSDRFSAERTGGSVSTLTIQRTQQEDSAVYLCASSLDRQTYEQYFGPGTRLTVT.